This T cell receptor beta chain was retrieved from a study of cytomegalovirus exposure and HLA in healthy donors. Overall study findings and caveats: As was reported, the classifier diagnosed cytomegalovirus status with high specificity and sensitivity. Among TCR sequences, most were rare, though some public TCRs appeared in many donors.

Comment on this clone: No antigen is known for it.

These donors were members of the roughly 120-subject validation cohort, a group separate from the approximately 670-subject first cohort. This CDR3 is 15 amino acids long. Per the germline V gene, CDR1 is MDHEN and CDR2 is SYDVKM. The J segment lost 5 bases and the V segment lost 4 bases, leaving 6 bases of the junction unmatched. Here immunoSEQ multiplex PCR was the method, and the copy in TCRdb shows in-frame clones only, minus some. The data show under 400,000 clones, approximately 85% seen once. The receptor comes from a man in his thirties or forties in good health and CMV-seronegative. The sample consisted of PBMCs. The V and J genes are TRBV28 and TRBJ1-5; TRBD1 matches 9 bases. The chain's CDR3 is CASSSHTGGYQPQHF. CDR3 DNA: TGTGCCAGCAGTTCCCATACAGGGGGCTATCAGCCCCAGCATTTT.